The 2 T cell receptor beta chains reported below all come from one sample, sequenced in a study of T cell repertoires in cytomegalovirus infection. TCRdb analysed the reads with MiXCR anew, one entry per CDR3 protein. The sample lists about 890,000 distinct CDR3 sequences, approximately 33% occurring once. Their target antigens are unknown. Specimen: cultured CD8+ T cells from PBMCs, collected from culture after CMV antigen stimulation. These TCRs come from a human donor in good health (CMV status not recorded). Some clones in this sample may be carry-over from other donors' samples.

In this sample, this clonotype turned up many times. The J gene is TRBJ2-6, the V gene TRBV6-2 or TRBV6-3, with 7 bases that match TRBD1. From germline, CDR1 is MNHEY and CDR2 SVGEGT. This CDR3 has 17 amino acids. The junction had 11 bases not matched to a gene; V was cut back by 7 bases and J by 2 bases. CDR3 protein: CASILGTARPGANVLTF. The CDR3 nucleotides are TGTGCCAGCATCCTCGGGACAGCCCGCCCTGGGGCCAACGTCCTGACTTTC.

This clonotype was found many times. The chain is built from TRBV7-2 and TRBJ2-3; the D gene could be TRBD1 or TRBD2 (6 bases each). Germline V gives CDR1 SGHTA, CDR2 FQGNSA. There are 15 residues in the CDR3. V gave up 4 bases and J gave up 4 bases, with 15 bases separating them. This CDR3 reads CASSSMGGWADTQYF. CDR3 sequence (DNA): TGTGCCAGCAGCTCCATGGGGGGCTGGGCAGATACGCAGTATTTT.